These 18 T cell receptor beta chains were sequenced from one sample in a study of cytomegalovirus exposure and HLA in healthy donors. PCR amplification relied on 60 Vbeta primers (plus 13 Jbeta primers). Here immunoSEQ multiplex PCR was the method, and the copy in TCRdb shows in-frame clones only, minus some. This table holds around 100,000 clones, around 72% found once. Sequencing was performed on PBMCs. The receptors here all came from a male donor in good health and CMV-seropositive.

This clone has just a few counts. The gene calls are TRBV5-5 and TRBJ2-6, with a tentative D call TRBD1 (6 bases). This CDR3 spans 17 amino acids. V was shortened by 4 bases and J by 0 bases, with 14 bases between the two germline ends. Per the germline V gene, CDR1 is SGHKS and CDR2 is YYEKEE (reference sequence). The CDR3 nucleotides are TGTGCCAGCAGCAGATTACAGGGAAACTCTGGGGCCAACGTCCTGACTTTC. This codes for CASSRLQGNSGANVLTF. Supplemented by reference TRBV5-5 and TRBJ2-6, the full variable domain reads DAGVTQSPTHLIKTRGQQVTLRCSPISGHKSVSWYQQVLGQGPQFIFQYYEKEERGRGNFPDRFSARQFPNYSSELNVNALLLGDSALYLCASSRLQGNSGANVLTFGAGSRLTVL.

CDR3 in DNA: TGTGCCAGCAGCAAAGCGAGTCGGGACAGGGTAACTAACTATGGCTACACCTTC. Translation gives CASSKASRDRVTNYGYTF. This sequence joins TRBV21-1 and TRBJ1-2; the table's TRBD1 call for D was not verified on the DNA. TRBV21-1 is annotated as a pseudogene. There are 18 residues in the CDR3.

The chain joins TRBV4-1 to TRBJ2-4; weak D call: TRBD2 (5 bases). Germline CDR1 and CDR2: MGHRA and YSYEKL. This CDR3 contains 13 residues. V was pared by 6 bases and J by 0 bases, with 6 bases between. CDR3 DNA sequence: TGCGCCAGCAGAGGACTAGCCAAAAACATTCAGTACTTC. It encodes CASRGLAKNIQYF.

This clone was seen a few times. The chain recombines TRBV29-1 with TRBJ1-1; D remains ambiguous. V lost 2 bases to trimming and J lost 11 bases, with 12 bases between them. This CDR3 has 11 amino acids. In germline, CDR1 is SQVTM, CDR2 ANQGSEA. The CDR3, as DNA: TGCAGCGTTGAAAGGGCCCGGGAGGCTTTCTTT. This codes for CSVERAREAFF.

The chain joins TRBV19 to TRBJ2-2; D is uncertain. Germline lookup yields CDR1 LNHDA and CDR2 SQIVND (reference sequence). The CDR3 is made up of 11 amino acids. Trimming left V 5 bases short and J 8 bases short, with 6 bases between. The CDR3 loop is CASSFSGELFF. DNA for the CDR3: TGTGCCAGTAGTTTTTCGGGGGAGCTGTTTTTT.

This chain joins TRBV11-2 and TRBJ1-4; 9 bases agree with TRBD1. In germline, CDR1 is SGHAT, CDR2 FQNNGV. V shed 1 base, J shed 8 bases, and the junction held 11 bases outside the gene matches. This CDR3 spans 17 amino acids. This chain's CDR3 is CASSLGYRGRLGEKLFF. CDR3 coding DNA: TGTGCCAGCAGCTTAGGTTACAGGGGGCGTTTGGGAGAAAAACTGTTTTTT.

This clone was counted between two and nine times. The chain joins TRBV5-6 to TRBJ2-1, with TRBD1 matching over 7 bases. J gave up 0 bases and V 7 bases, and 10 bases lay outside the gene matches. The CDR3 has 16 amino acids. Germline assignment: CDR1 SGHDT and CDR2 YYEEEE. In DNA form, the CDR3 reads TGTGCCAGCTTAAAGGTAGGGACAGACTCCTACAATGAGCAGTTCTTC. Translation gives CASLKVGTDSYNEQFF.

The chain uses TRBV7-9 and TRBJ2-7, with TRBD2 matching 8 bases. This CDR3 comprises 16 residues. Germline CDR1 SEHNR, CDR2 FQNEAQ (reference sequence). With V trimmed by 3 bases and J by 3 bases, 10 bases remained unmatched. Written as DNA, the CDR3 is TGTGCCAGCAGCTTTGTAGCGGGGTATTCGGGCTACGAGCAGTACTTC. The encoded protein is CASSFVAGYSGYEQYF.

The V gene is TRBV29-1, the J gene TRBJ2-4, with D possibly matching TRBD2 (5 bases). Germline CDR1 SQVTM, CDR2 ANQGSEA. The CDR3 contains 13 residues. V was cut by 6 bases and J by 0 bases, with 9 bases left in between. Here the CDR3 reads CSVRRGAKNIQYF. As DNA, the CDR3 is TGCAGCGTGCGTCGGGGAGCCAAAAACATTCAGTACTTC.

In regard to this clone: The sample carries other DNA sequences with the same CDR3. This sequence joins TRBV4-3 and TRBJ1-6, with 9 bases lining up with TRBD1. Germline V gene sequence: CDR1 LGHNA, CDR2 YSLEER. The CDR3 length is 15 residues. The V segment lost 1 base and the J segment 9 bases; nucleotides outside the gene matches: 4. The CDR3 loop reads CASSQVGQGSSPLHF. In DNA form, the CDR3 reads TGCGCCAGCAGCCAAGTAGGACAGGGGAGTTCACCCCTCCACTTT.

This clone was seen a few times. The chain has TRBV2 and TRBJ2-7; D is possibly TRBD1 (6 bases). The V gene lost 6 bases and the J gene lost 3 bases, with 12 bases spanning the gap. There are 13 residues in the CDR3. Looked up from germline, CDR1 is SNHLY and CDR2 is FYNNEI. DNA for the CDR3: TGTGCCAGCAGGGGGACAAATAACTACGAGCAGTACTTC. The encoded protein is CASRGTNNYEQYF.

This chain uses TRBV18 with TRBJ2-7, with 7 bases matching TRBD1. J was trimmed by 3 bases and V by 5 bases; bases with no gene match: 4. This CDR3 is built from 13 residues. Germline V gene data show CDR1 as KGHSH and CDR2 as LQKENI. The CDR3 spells CASSADRYYEQYF. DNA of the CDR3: TGTGCCAGCTCAGCGGACAGGTACTACGAGCAGTACTTC.

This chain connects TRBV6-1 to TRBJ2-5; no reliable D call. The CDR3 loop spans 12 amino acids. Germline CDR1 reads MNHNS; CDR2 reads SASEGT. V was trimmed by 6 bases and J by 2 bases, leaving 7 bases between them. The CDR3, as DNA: TGTGCCAGCAGGATCCGGCAAGAGACCCAGTACTTC. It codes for CASRIRQETQYF.

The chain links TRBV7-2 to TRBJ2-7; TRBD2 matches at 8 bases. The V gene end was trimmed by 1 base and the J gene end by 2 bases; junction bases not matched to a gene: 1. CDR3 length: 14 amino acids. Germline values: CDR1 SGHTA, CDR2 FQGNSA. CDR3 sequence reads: CASSLVRGAYEQYF. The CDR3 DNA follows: TGTGCCAGCAGCTTAGTGCGGGGGGCCTACGAGCAGTACTTC.

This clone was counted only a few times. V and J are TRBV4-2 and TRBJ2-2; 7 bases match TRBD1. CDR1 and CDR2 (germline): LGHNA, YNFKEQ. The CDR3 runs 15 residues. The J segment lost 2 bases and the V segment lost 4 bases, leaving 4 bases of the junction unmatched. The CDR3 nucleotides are TGTGCCAGCAGCCCAAGGGGGCGAAACACCGGGGAGCTGTTTTTT. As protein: CASSPRGRNTGELFF.

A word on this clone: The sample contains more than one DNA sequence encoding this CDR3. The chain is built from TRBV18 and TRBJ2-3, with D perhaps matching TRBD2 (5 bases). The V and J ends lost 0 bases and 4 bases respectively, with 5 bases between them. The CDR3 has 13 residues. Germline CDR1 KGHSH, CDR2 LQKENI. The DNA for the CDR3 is TGTGCCAGCTCACCACCGGGAGCAGATACGCAGTATTTT. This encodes CASSPPGADTQYF.

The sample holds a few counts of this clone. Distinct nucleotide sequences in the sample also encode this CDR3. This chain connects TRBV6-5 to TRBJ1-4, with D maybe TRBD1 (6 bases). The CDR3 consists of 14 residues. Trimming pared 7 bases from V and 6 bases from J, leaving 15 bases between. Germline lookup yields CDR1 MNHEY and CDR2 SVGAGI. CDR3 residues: CASKPTGYYEKLFF. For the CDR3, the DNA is TGTGCCAGCAAGCCTACAGGGTACTATGAAAAACTGTTTTTT.

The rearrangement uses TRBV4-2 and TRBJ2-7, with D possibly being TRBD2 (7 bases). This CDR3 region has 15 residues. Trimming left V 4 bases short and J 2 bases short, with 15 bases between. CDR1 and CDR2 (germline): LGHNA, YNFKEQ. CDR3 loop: CASSPGRGATYEQYF. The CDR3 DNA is TGTGCCAGCAGCCCAGGGAGGGGGGCAACCTACGAGCAGTACTTC.